In this sample, the clone carrying this T cell receptor (beta chain) turned up a few times. The antigen is not known. The germline gives CDR1 SEHNR, CDR2 FQNEAQ (reference sequence). CDR3 length: 16 amino acids. Trimming removed 2 bases from V and 4 bases from J; junction bases left unmatched: 9. This sample is part of a study of T cell repertoires in cytomegalovirus infection. Whole-study context: The authors used CMV epitopes that were HLA-C-restricted (recently identified) and HLA-B-restricted (well studied). Matching HLA type, along with CMV infection, was indicated by public TCR beta signatures.

Study-wide results and limits: There were carriers of CMV plus the relevant HLA, and cumulative public TCR beta family frequency identified them. It was HLA-C-restricted CMV-specific TCR beta clonotypes that dominated the response ex vivo.

One entry per CDR3 protein, called by TCRdb with MiXCR from the reads. The sample consists of roughly 730,000 distinct CDR3 sequences, around 35% of them appearing once. The rearrangement links TRBV7-9 to TRBJ2-3; 7 bases map to TRBD2. This receptor was taken from a human donor in good health (CMV status not recorded). Some clones in this sample may be carry-over from other donors' samples. The input for sequencing was cultured PBMCs, taken from culture after CMV antigen stimulation. The CDR3 DNA reads as TGTGCCAGCAGCTTATATGGCGGGGGTTCCCCAGATACGCAGTATTTT. Amino acids: CASSLYGGGSPDTQYF.